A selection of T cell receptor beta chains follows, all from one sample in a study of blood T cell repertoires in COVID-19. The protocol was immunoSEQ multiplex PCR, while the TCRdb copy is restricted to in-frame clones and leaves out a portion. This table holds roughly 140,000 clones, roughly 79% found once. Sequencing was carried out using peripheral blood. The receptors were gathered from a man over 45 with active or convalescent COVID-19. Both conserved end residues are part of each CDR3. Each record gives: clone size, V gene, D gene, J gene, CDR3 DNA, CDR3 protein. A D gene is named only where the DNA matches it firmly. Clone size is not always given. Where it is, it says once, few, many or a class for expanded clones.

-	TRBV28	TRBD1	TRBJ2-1	TGTGCCAGCAGTTTACCCTGGACAGGGGGCGCTGAGCAGTTCTTC	CASSLPWTGGAEQFF
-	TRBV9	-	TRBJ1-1	TGTGCCAGCAGCGGACGACTCGACAGCTATGAAGCTTTCTTT	CASSGRLDSYEAFF
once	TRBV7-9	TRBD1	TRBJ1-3	TGTGCCAGCAGCCCCGGACAGGGGGCCACTGGAGACACCATATATTTT	CASSPGQGATGDTIYF
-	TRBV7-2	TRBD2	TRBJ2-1	TGTGCCAGCAGCGTAGCGGGAGTAAACAATGAGCAGTTCTTC	CASSVAGVNNEQFF
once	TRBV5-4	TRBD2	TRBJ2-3	TGTGCCAGCAGCTCCCGGGGTAGCGGGGACACCACAGATACGCAGTATTTT	CASSSRGSGDTTDTQYF
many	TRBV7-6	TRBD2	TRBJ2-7	TGTGCCAGCAGCTTAGAGACTAGCGGGAGGGCCGTGGAGCAGTACTTC	CASSLETSGRAVEQYF
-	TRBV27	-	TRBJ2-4	TGTGCCAGCAGTTTAGCGGTAGCCAAAAACATTCAGTACTTC	CASSLAVAKNIQYF
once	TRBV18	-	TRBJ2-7	TGTGCCAGCTCACCCGGGACAACATACGAGCAGTACTTC	CASSPGTTYEQYF
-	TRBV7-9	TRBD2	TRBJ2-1	TGTGCCAGCAGCTTCGCTAGCGGCCTGAGGGAATGGGAGCAGTTCTTC	CASSFASGLREWEQFF
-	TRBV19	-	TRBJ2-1	TGTGCCAGTAGTGCCCAGACTAGTGCCCCCAATGAGCAGTTCTTC	CASSAQTSAPNEQFF
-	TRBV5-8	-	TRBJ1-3	TGTGCCAGCAGCCGGGAGGGGATGACTGGAAACACCATATATTTT	CASSREGMTGNTIYF
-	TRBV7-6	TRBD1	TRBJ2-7	TGTGCCAGCAGCTTAGGGGGACAGGGGACTTACGAGCAGTACTTC	CASSLGGQGTYEQYF
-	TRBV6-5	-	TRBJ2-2	TGTGCCAGCCGCCGGTCCCCATTTAACACCGGGGAGCTGTTTTTT	CASRRSPFNTGELFF
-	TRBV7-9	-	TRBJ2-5	TGTGCCAGCAGGCGGGACCCGGAGGAGACCCAGTACTTC	CASRRDPEETQYF
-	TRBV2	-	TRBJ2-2	TGTGCCAGCAGTGTGGTGACTTTGAGGGGGGAGCTGTTTTTT	CASSVVTLRGELFF
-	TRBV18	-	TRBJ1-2	TGTGCCAGCTCACCCCCCACAGACTATAACTATGGCTACACCTTC	CASSPPTDYNYGYTF
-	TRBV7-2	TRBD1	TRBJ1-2	TGTGCCAGCAGCGGTGCTCCGGGACAGACAAACTATGGCTACACCTTC	CASSGAPGQTNYGYTF
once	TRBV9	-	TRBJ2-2	TGTGCCAGCAGCGTAGCTAAGGGACTTAACACCGGGGAGCTGTTTTTT	CASSVAKGLNTGELFF
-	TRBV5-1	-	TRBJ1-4	TGCGCCAGCAGCTTGGATGACAGGACTGACGAAAAACTGTTTTTT	CASSLDDRTDEKLFF
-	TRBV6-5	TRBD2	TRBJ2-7	TGTGCCAGCACCCTGGAGGGACTAGCGGGAGGCGAGCAGTACTTC	CASTLEGLAGGEQYF
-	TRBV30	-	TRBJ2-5	TGTGCCTGGGACGAATTGGGGGCCGGTGAGACCCAGTACTTC	CAWDELGAGETQYF
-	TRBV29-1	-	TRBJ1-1	TGCAGCGTCGTAATTAACATGAACACTGAAGCTTTCTTT	CSVVINMNTEAFF
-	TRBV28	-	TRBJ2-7	TGTGCCGCCCGTGGAGAGGCCTACGAGCAGTACTTC	CAARGEAYEQYF